This TCR beta chain is drawn from a study of blood T cell repertoires in COVID-19. Turning to the study itself: Both acute and convalescent COVID-19 samples were obtained from the United States, Italy and Spain. T cells, B-cell-depleted T cells, or PBMCs supplied cDNA or gDNA.

Study processing details: Counts of nucleated cells, estimated from reference gene primer amplification, were obtained. Measured with immunoSEQ multiplex PCR; TCRdb has only the in-frame clones, and not every one. The DNA gave D and trimming, while V, J and clone size come from that table. The repertoire holds about 210,000 clones, with around 80% as singletons. Germline values: CDR1 MNHNS, CDR2 SASEGT. CDR3 length: 15 residues. V lost 1 base, J lost 1 base, and 10 bases lay in between. Sequences were obtained from peripheral blood. This TCR derives from a woman between 50 and 59 years old with acute or convalescent COVID-19. The rearrangement joins TRBV6-1 to TRBJ1-1; TRBD1 might be the D (5 bases). The CDR3 DNA sequence: TGTGCCAGCAGTGAAGGCTGGGGGGGGAACACTGAAGCTTTCTTT. Its translation is CASSEGWGGNTEAFF.